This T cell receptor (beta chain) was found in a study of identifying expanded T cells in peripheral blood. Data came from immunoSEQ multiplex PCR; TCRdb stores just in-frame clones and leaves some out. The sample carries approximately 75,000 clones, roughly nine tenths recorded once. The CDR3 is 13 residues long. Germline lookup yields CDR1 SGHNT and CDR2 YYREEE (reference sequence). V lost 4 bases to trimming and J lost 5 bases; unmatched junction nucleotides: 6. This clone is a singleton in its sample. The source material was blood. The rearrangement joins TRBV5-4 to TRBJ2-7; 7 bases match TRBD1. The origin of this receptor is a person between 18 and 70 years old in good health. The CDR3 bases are TGTGCCAGCAGCCCGGGACAGATCAACGAGCAGTACTTC. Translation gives CASSPGQINEQYF.